This TCR beta chain stems from a study of glioma-infiltrating T cells. Across the study: Glioblastomas were WHO grade IV, sampled at first diagnosis; low-grade were grade II. Dexamethasone exposure before glioma surgery was limited to six or fewer days.

The study's findings and limits: CDR3 overlap between tissue and blood was very small. Non-neoplastic patients had below-expected tissue-blood divergence, while all gliomas exceeded expectation.

The iRepertoire nested amplicon-rescue multiplex PCR amplified TCR alpha and beta CDR3s from RNA. TCRdb passed the multiplex PCR reads through MiXCR, listing each CDR3 protein once. The sample yields fewer than 500,000 distinct CDR3 sequences, around 45% seen once. This CDR3 contains 12 residues. CDR1 and CDR2 (germline): MGHRA, YSYEKL. V gave up 0 bases and J gave up 6 bases, with 5 bases separating them. For this clonotype: What it binds is not known. Possible read error: a much larger clone is one base away.

The chain recombines TRBV4-1 with TRBJ1-2; no reliable D call. Sequencing was done on a sample of glioma tissue, nonneoplastic brain tissue, or PBMCs (not recorded which). This TCR came from a human donor with low-grade glioma or glioblastoma, undergoing nonglioma brain surgery, or in good health (not recorded which). The CDR3 DNA sequence: TGCGCCAGCAGCCAAGAAGGGCATGGCTACACCTTC. Amino acid sequence: CASSQEGHGYTF.